Following are 22 T cell receptor beta chains from one sample sequenced in a study of blood T cell repertoires in COVID-19. This table comes from immunoSEQ multiplex PCR, and its TCRdb copy is limited to in-frame clones, with some not included. Of about 240,000 clones detected, about four fifths appear once; the ten largest clones hold roughly 9.6%. The sample consisted of peripheral blood. These receptors originate from a woman of 80 years or more with acute or convalescent COVID-19.

This clone was seen a few times. The chain carries TRBV7-9 and TRBJ1-3, with D tentatively TRBD1 (5 bases). Trimming took off 1 base at V and 0 bases at J, with 7 bases between the two ends. Germline V gene lookup returns CDR1 SEHNR and CDR2 FQNEAQ (reference sequence). This CDR3 spans 15 amino acids. This CDR3 is CASSLGGLSGNTIYF. The CDR3 DNA reads TGTGCCAGCAGCTTAGGGGGCCTCTCTGGAAACACCATATATTTT.

This clone was observed a few times. The V and J genes are TRBV28 and TRBJ1-5, with D possibly matching TRBD1 (5 bases). The CDR3 is 15 residues long. The V end was cut by 1 base, the J end by 6 bases, with 13 bases between. The germline V gene encodes CDR1 MDHEN and CDR2 SYDVKM. This CDR3 is CASSLSGGVVQPQHF. The CDR3 DNA reads TGTGCCAGCAGTTTATCGGGAGGGGTGGTTCAGCCCCAGCATTTT.

V usage is TRBV6-7 and J usage is TRBJ2-7, with 8 bases aligning to TRBD1. TRBV6-7 is treated as an ORF (open reading frame) with a function not yet certain. V lost 5 bases to trimming and J lost 3 bases; unmatched junction nucleotides: 12. This CDR3 is 16 amino acids long. The CDR3 is CASSTPLPGQGYEQYF. For the CDR3, the DNA is TGTGCCAGCAGTACCCCTCTTCCTGGACAGGGCTACGAGCAGTACTTC.

Comments on this clone: Compared with germline, one end of the junction differs, possibly owing to a read error. This chain connects TRBV6-1 to TRBJ1-5, with 7 bases matching TRBD1. Germline V gives CDR1 MNHNS, CDR2 SASEGT. The CDR3 loop spans 17 amino acids. As DNA, the CDR3 is TGTGCCAACAGTGGGCAGGGGGGAATCCATAGCAATCAGCCCCAGCATTTT. Amino acids: CANSGQGGIHSNQPQHF.

The rearrangement links TRBV3-1 (or the pseudogene TRBV3-2) to TRBJ2-1; the match to TRBD2 covers 7 bases. Germline loops: CDR1 LGHDT, CDR2 YNNKEL (reference sequence). J lost 7 bases, V lost 6 bases, and 12 bases had no gene match. There are 15 residues in the CDR3. The CDR3 spells CASSPGRGVVNEQFF. The DNA of the CDR3 is TGTGCCAGCAGTCCGGGGAGGGGCGTGGTAAATGAGCAGTTCTTC.

This sequence joins TRBV5-5 and TRBJ1-5; D is uncertain. Germline V CDR1 and CDR2: SGHKS, YYEKEE (reference sequence). The ends were cut back, 4 bases at V and 0 bases at J, with 26 bases in the middle. CDR3 length: 20 residues. The CDR3 loop reads CASSPSFPLLRGSSNQPQHF. The CDR3 DNA reads as TGTGCCAGCAGCCCCAGCTTCCCCCTGCTTCGTGGGAGTAGCAATCAGCCCCAGCATTTT. Full variable domain (remainder filled in from reference TRBV5-5 and TRBJ1-5): DAGVTQSPTHLIKTRGQQVTLRCSPISGHKSVSWYQQVLGQGPQFIFQYYEKEERGRGNFPDRFSARQFPNYSSELNVNALLLGDSALYLCASSPSFPLLRGSSNQPQHFGDGTRLSIL.

This CDR3 reads CASSYSPGGRLDGYTF. The CDR3 DNA is TGTGCCAGCAGTTACTCCCCGGGGGGGCGTTTGGATGGCTACACCTTC. V and J are TRBV6-6 and TRBJ1-2; maybe TRBD1 (6 bases). The CDR3 consists of 16 residues. V lost 0 bases, J lost 6 bases, and 17 bases lay in between. CDR1 is MNHNY, CDR2 SVGAGI, per germline (reference sequence).

This chain joins TRBV28 and TRBJ1-6; no reliable D call. In germline, CDR1 is MDHEN, CDR2 SYDVKM. This CDR3 is 16 amino acids long. The V end lost 6 bases, the J end lost 6 bases, and 18 bases lay between the germline ends. The DNA for the CDR3 is TGTGCCAGCAGCTTCCTCACACCCGGAGGTAATTCACCCCTCCACTTT. Protein product: CASSFLTPGGNSPLHF.

The chain uses TRBV2 and TRBJ1-1; the match to TRBD1 covers 9 bases. CDR1 and CDR2 from the germline V gene are SNHLY and FYNNEI. The CDR3 has 15 amino acids. V lost 8 bases to trimming and J lost 4 bases; unmatched junction nucleotides: 11. The CDR3 protein is CASGGAQGAVTEAFF. The CDR3 DNA reads as TGTGCCAGCGGTGGGGCACAGGGGGCCGTCACTGAAGCTTTCTTT.

The CDR3 region is CASSQGQGGNTGELFF. The DNA of the CDR3 is TGTGCCAGCAGCCAAGGACAGGGGGGGAACACCGGGGAGCTGTTTTTT. The J gene is TRBJ2-2, the V gene TRBV2; 10 nucleotides match TRBD1. Germline V CDR1 and CDR2: SNHLY, FYNNEI. J gave up 1 base and V 6 bases, and 5 bases lay outside the gene matches. The CDR3 consists of 16 residues.

CDR3 bases: TGTGCCAGTGCCAGTGCAGTTGGCGGGCAGTTCTTC. Its translation is CASASAVGGQFF. V gene TRBV7-9 combines with J gene TRBJ2-1; D gene unclear. Between the trimmed V and J ends, which lost 9 bases and 12 bases, there was a span of 18 bases. The CDR3 contains 12 residues. Germline values: CDR1 SEHNR, CDR2 FQNEAQ (reference sequence). The variable domain in full, with the rest retrieved from reference TRBV7-9 and TRBJ2-1, is DTGVSQNPRHKITKRGQNVTFRCDPISEHNRLYWYRQTLGQGPEFLTYFQNEAQLEKSRLLSDRFSAERPKGSFSTLEIQRTEQGDSAMYLCASASAVGGQFFGPGTRLTVL.

The V call is TRBV28, the J call TRBJ1-6; D ambiguous. Trimming took off 2 bases at V and 8 bases at J, with 10 bases between the two ends. Looked up from germline, CDR1 is MDHEN and CDR2 is SYDVKM. This CDR3 spans 14 amino acids. The CDR3 bases are TGTGCCAGCAGTTTAGGAGAGTATTATTCACCCCTCCACTTT. It yields the protein CASSLGEYYSPLHF.

The V gene is TRBV7-2, the J gene TRBJ1-1; 7 positions match TRBD1. This CDR3 region has 15 residues. V lost 5 bases to trimming and J lost 4 bases; unmatched junction nucleotides: 10. Germline CDR1 and CDR2: SGHTA and FQGNSA. This CDR3 is CASSAEQGWFTEAFF. As DNA, the CDR3 is TGTGCCAGCAGCGCGGAACAGGGGTGGTTCACTGAAGCTTTCTTT.

This sequence joins TRBV30 and TRBJ2-7; D ambiguous. The CDR3 covers 13 residues. V was pared by 1 base and J by 0 bases, with 7 bases between. CDR1 and CDR2 (germline): GTSNPN, SVGIG (reference sequence). In nucleotides, the CDR3 is TGTGCCTGGAGTGCCGCCAGCTCCTACGAGCAGTACTTC. This gives the protein CAWSAASSYEQYF.

This clone was recorded a few times. The CDR3, as DNA: TGTGCCAGCAGCCCTCGGACTAACTCCGGGGAGCTGTTTTTT. Translating it yields CASSPRTNSGELFF. The chain links TRBV7-3 to TRBJ2-2; possibly TRBD2 for D (6 bases). Germline V gene data show CDR1 as SGHTA and CDR2 as FQGTGA. Trimming removed 5 bases at V and 6 bases at J, with 13 bases between. The CDR3 has 14 residues.

The chain joins TRBV12-3 or TRBV12-4 to TRBJ1-1; maybe TRBD1 (5 bases). The CDR3 covers 11 residues. V was shortened by 2 bases and J by 11 bases, with 9 bases between the two germline ends. This chain's CDR3 is CASSLQGTAFF. The CDR3 DNA sequence: TGTGCCAGCAGTTTACAGGGTACGGCTTTCTTT.

The chain couples TRBV5-1 to TRBJ1-5; D is perhaps TRBD1 (5 bases). Germline V gives CDR1 SGHRS, CDR2 YFSETQ. Trimming took 4 bases from V and 2 from J, leaving 22 bases between them. The CDR3 extends over 18 amino acids. CDR3 amino acids: CASSPAGTGGVGNQPQHF. The CDR3 coding sequence is TGCGCCAGCAGCCCCGCCGGGACGGGAGGAGTTGGCAATCAGCCCCAGCATTTT. The full variable domain, with the rest looked up from reference TRBV5-1 and TRBJ1-5, is KAGVTQTPRYLIKTRGQQVTLSCSPISGHRSVSWYQQTPGQGLQFLFEYFSETQRNKGNFPGRFSGRQFSNSRSEMNVSTLELGDSALYLCASSPAGTGGVGNQPQHFGDGTRLSIL.

The V and J genes are TRBV19 and TRBJ2-5; 7 bases line up with TRBD2. CDR1 and CDR2 from the germline V gene are LNHDA and SQIVND (reference sequence). J gave up 5 bases and V 4 bases, and 4 bases lay outside the gene matches. The CDR3 covers 13 residues. The CDR3 region is CASSTWGGETQYF. The CDR3 bases are TGTGCCAGTAGTACCTGGGGGGGGGAGACCCAGTACTTC.

This sequence joins TRBV7-2 and TRBJ1-2; 12 nucleotides agree with TRBD1. Trimming removed 4 bases from V and 6 bases from J; junction bases left unmatched: 3. The germline V gene encodes CDR1 SGHTA and CDR2 FQGNSA. This CDR3 has 14 amino acids. CDR3 nucleotide sequence: TGTGCCAGCAGCTCGGGACAGGGGGCTAATGGCTACACCTTC. Its translation: CASSSGQGANGYTF.

The CDR3 reads CASRADQRQPQHF. DNA of the CDR3: TGTGCCAGCAGGGCAGATCAGCGGCAGCCCCAGCATTTT. The chain recombines TRBV6-5 with TRBJ1-5; unclear D gene. CDR3 length: 13 amino acids. The ends were cut back, 6 bases at V and 7 bases at J, with 13 bases in the middle. CDR1 is MNHEY and CDR2 is SVGAGI in the germline V gene.

The chain's CDR3 is CASSLTGESGYTF. The CDR3 nucleotides read TGTGCCAGCAGCCTAACAGGGGAGAGTGGCTACACCTTC. The gene calls are TRBV9 and TRBJ1-2; 7 bases align to TRBD1. Per the germline V gene, CDR1 is SGDLS and CDR2 is YYNGEE. The CDR3 extends over 13 amino acids. V lost 4 bases, J lost 7 bases, and 7 bases stayed unmatched.

Written as DNA, the CDR3 is TGTGCCAGCAGCCAAGCGAGGGGGTTGGAAGGGACCCAGTACTTC. Translated, it gives CASSQARGLEGTQYF. This chain joins TRBV4-2 and TRBJ2-5; a possible D gene is TRBD1 (6 bases). CDR1 and CDR2 from the germline V gene are LGHNA and YNFKEQ. The CDR3 runs to 15 residues. V dropped 1 base and J dropped 7 bases, with 16 bases sitting between them.